This is a list of T cell receptor beta chains from one sample in a study of cytomegalovirus exposure and HLA in healthy donors. Here immunoSEQ multiplex PCR was the method, and the copy in TCRdb shows in-frame clones only, minus some. The table lists 110,000 to 150,000 clones, 85% to 95% of them singletons. The sequencing input was PBMCs. These receptors were collected from a man younger than 30 in good health and CMV-seropositive. The CDR3 runs from the conserved cysteine through the conserved F or W. Fields, in order: J gene, clone size, D gene, V gene, CDR3 DNA, CDR3 protein. The D gene is left open where the match is weak. Rows may omit the clone size; those that give it use once, few, many or a size class.

>TRBJ2-1|-|-|TRBV27
TGTGCCAGCAGTTTGACTGCCAGCTCCTACAATGAGCAGTTCTTC
CASSLTASSYNEQFF
>TRBJ1-1|-|-|TRBV20-1
TGCAGTGTCGCCGGTGGTGAAGCTTTCTTT
CSVAGGEAFF
>TRBJ2-1|-|-|TRBV4-1
TGCGCCAGCAGCCAAGATCCATACAATGAGCAGTTCTTC
CASSQDPYNEQFF
>TRBJ2-1|-|TRBD2|TRBV19
TGTGCCAGTAGTATAGCAACGGGACTAGTAGACAATGAGCAGTTCTTC
CASSIATGLVDNEQFF
>TRBJ2-3|few|TRBD2|TRBV9
TGTGCCAGCAGCGTAGTGGGCGGGAGAGGGTCAGATACGCAGTATTTT
CASSVVGGRGSDTQYF
>TRBJ2-7|-|-|TRBV5-1
TGCGCCAGCAGCCCGGACTTACCCTACGAGCAGTACTTC
CASSPDLPYEQYF
>TRBJ2-4|-|TRBD2|TRBV2
TGTGCCAGCAGTGAATCGGGACTAGCTGCAAACATTCAGTACTTC
CASSESGLAANIQYF
>TRBJ2-1|once|TRBD2|TRBV2
TGTGCCAGCAGTGAACTCGGACTAGCGGAGTGGAATGAGCAGTTCTTC
CASSELGLAEWNEQFF
>TRBJ2-2|-|-|TRBV5-6
TGTGCCAGCAGCTTGTTTGTTGGGGAGAGAAGCGGGGAGCTGTTTTTT
CASSLFVGERSGELFF
>TRBJ1-2|-|TRBD1|TRBV18
TGTGCCAGCCAAGAGACGACAGGGCTGGGCTACACCTTC
CASQETTGLGYTF
>TRBJ2-7|-|TRBD2|TRBV7-9
TGTGCCAGCAGCCCCGGGGACTATCGAGCCGAGCAGTACTTC
CASSPGDYRAEQYF
>TRBJ2-1|-|TRBD2|TRBV27
TGTGCCAGCAGTGCACTATTAGCGGGAGGTGGCAATGAGCAGTTCTTC
CASSALLAGGGNEQFF
>TRBJ2-2|-|-|TRBV7-3
TGTGCCAGCAGCTTAACTGGCTCCGGGGAGCTGTTTTTT
CASSLTGSGELFF
>TRBJ2-3|-|TRBD2|TRBV27
TGTGCCAGCAGTTTAGTCGGTAGCGGGAGGAGTCGCGATACGCAGTATTTT
CASSLVGSGRSRDTQYF
>TRBJ2-3|-|-|TRBV14
TGTGCCAGCAGCCAAGATGTCGGACTCTACACAGATACGCAGTATTTT
CASSQDVGLYTDTQYF
>TRBJ2-3|-|-|TRBV6-1
TGTGCCAGCAGTGAAGCTGCAGGGCCAGATACGCAGTATTTT
CASSEAAGPDTQYF
>TRBJ2-5|-|-|TRBV30
TGTGCCTGGAGTGTACTAGAGACCCAGTACTTC
CAWSVLETQYF
>TRBJ1-5|-|-|TRBV5-1
TGCGCCAGCAGCTTGGGAGGAGGTCAGCCCCAGCATTTT
CASSLGGGQPQHF
>TRBJ2-7|-|TRBD1|TRBV6-1
TGTGCCAGCAGTGGGGACAGGGACGAGCAGTACTTC
CASSGDRDEQYF
>TRBJ1-4|-|TRBD1|TRBV5-1
TGCGCCAGCAGCTCGCAGGGGGCGGTACGTGAAAAACTGTTTTTT
CASSSQGAVREKLFF
>TRBJ1-5|-|-|TRBV28
TGTGCCAGCAGTTTAGGGGGCTTATATCAGCCCCAGCATTTT
CASSLGGLYQPQHF
>TRBJ1-2|-|TRBD1|TRBV6-6
TGTGCCAGCAGCGGGACAGGGCTCGGCCACACCTTC
CASSGTGLGHTF
>TRBJ2-7|-|-|TRBV28
TGTGCCAGCAGTCTAACAGGGACGGGGTACGAGCAGTACTTC
CASSLTGTGYEQYF
>TRBJ2-7|-|-|TRBV11-2
TGTGCCAGCAGCTCACTCTCCTACGAGCAGTACTTC
CASSSLSYEQYF
>TRBJ2-1|-|TRBD2|TRBV18
TGTGCCAGCTCACCGCCTAGCGGGAGAGGCGATGAGCAGTTCTTC
CASSPPSGRGDEQFF
>TRBJ2-2|-|-|TRBV7-8
TGTGCCAGCAGCTGGCTCCCTACTGGAGCGCTTAACACCGGGGAGCTGTTTTTT
CASSWLPTGALNTGELFF
>TRBJ2-2|-|-|TRBV5-1
TGCGCCAGCAGCTGGACGGGACTCTTGAACACCGGGGAGCTGTTTTTT
CASSWTGLLNTGELFF
>TRBJ1-2|few|-|TRBV27
TGTGCCAGCAGTTCCCCATCTTCGTCCAGGGGCTACACCTTC
CASSSPSSSRGYTF
>TRBJ2-2|-|TRBD1|TRBV10-1
TGCGCCAGCAGTGACCCAGGGGGCACCGGGGAGCTGTTTTTT
CASSDPGGTGELFF
>TRBJ2-3|-|TRBD1|TRBV4-1
TGCGCCAGCAGCCAAGTCTGGACAGGGGGTTTCACAGATACGCAGTATTTT
CASSQVWTGGFTDTQYF
>TRBJ2-1|-|TRBD2|TRBV19
TGTGCCAGCAGGACTAGCGGGAGGGATCTAAGCTCCTACAATGAGCAGTTCTTC
CASRTSGRDLSSYNEQFF
>TRBJ2-7|-|-|TRBV7-9
TGTGCCAGCAGCTTAGCGCGGGTGGGAGATTACGAGCAGTACTTC
CASSLARVGDYEQYF
>TRBJ2-7|-|TRBD1|TRBV5-4
TGTGCCAGCAGCATAACAGGGGGGAGAAACGAGCAGTACTTC
CASSITGGRNEQYF
>TRBJ1-2|-|-|TRBV28
TGTGCCAGCAGTATCCAATCAGGGGATGGCTACACCTTC
CASSIQSGDGYTF
>TRBJ2-7|-|TRBD2|TRBV27
TGTGCCAGCAGGCCTTCTAGCGGGGACAACTACGAGCAGTACTTC
CASRPSSGDNYEQYF
>TRBJ2-2|-|-|TRBV5-1
TGCGCCAGCAGCGACCTATCTAGTGCTGGGGAGCTGTTTTTT
CASSDLSSAGELFF
>TRBJ1-2|-|-|TRBV27
TGTGCCAGCAGGCTACAGGGCGGTCGGGGCTACACCTTC
CASRLQGGRGYTF
>TRBJ2-1|once|TRBD2|TRBV4-2
TGTGCCAGCAGCCCCCGACTAGCGGAGTGGGGATACAATGAGCAGTTCTTC
CASSPRLAEWGYNEQFF
>TRBJ2-1|once|TRBD2|TRBV9
TGTGCCAGCAGCATGCGACTAGCGGGATTGGACAATGAGCAGTTCTTC
CASSMRLAGLDNEQFF
>TRBJ2-1|-|-|TRBV7-6
TGTGCCAGCAGCTTAGCTGAGTCTAAGATGAGCTCCTACAATGAGCAGTTCTTC
CASSLAESKMSSYNEQFF